The T cell receptor beta chain under discussion was sequenced for a study of CD8+CD57+ T cells in acquired aplastic anemia. The template for TCR beta VDJ and CDR3 sequence profiling was genomic DNA. Each CDR3 protein gets one entry after TCRdb re-called the reads with MiXCR. The table lists 50,000 to 70,000 distinct CDR3 sequences, around 50% of them singletons, with 2% to 2.5% in the top ten. In the case of this clonotype: This may arise from a read error, as a much more abundant clone is one base away.

The sequence was collected from a human donor in good health, serving as a control. Sequencing was done on a sample of sorted CD4+, CD8+, or CD8+CD57+ T cells (not recorded which) from PBMCs.

CDR3 protein: CASRGGTGRGELYDYTF. Here the CDR3 DNA reads TGTGCCAGCAGGGGGGGGACGGGACGAGGGGAACTTTATGACTACACCTTC. The chain employs TRBV28 and TRBJ1-2, with D tentatively TRBD1 (5 bases). The CDR3 covers 17 residues. The germline V gene has CDR1 MDHEN and CDR2 SYDVKM.